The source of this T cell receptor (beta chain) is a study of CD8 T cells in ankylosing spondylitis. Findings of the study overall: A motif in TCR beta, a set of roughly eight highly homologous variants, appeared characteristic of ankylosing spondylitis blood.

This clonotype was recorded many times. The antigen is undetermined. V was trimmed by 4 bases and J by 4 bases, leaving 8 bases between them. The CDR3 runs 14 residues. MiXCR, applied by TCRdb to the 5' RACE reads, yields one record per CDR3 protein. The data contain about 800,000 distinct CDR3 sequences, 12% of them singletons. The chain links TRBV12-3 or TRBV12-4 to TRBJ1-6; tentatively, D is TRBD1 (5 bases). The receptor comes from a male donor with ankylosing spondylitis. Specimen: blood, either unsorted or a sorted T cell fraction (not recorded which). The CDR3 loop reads CASSSQGYNSPLHF. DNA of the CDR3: TGTGCCAGCAGTTCTCAGGGTTATAATTCACCCCTCCACTTT.